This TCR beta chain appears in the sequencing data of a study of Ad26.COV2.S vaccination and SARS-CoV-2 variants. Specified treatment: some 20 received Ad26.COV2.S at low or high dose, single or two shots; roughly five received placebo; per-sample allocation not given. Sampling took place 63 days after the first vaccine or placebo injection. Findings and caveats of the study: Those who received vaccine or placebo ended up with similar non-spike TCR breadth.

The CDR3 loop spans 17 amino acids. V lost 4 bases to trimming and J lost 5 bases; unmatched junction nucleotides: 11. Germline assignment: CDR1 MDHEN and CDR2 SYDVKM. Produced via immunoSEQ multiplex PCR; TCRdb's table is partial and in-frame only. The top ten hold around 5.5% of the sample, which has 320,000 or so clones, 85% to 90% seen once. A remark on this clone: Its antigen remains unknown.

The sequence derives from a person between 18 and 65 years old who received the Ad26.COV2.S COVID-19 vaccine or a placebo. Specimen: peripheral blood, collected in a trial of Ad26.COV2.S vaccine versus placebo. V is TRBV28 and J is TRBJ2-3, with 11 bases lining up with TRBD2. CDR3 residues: CASSSPSSGGQRDTQYF. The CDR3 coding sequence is TGTGCCAGCAGTTCCCCGTCTAGCGGGGGGCAGAGAGATACGCAGTATTTT.